A single sample is the source of the 8 T cell receptor beta chains below, sequenced in a study of CD8+CD57+ T cells in acquired aplastic anemia. For sequencing, patients were chosen who had shown expansion of CD8+CD57+ cells by flow cytometry. Genomic DNA served as template for TCR beta VDJ and CDR3 profiling. TCRdb fed the reads into MiXCR, producing one record per CDR3 protein. The table has about 120,000 distinct CDR3 sequences, approximately 61% seen once; the top ten hold 25% to 35%. Input material: sorted CD4+, CD8+, or CD8+CD57+ T cells (not recorded which) from PBMCs. These receptors were collected from a human donor with aplastic anemia.

This clonotype has a handful of counts. Because it lacks the conserved phenylalanine or tryptophan at the end, this CDR3 is likely a read error. The genes are TRBV2 and TRBJ2-6; no clear D. The CDR3 has 16 residues. Trimming shortened V by 2 bases and J by 4 bases, and 12 bases separated the two germline ends. Looked up from germline, CDR1 is SNHLY and CDR2 is FYNNEI. The DNA of the CDR3 is TGTGCCAGCAGTGAACGGCACAGCTCCGGGGCCAACGTCCTGACTAGA. Its protein is CASSERHSSGANVLTR.

V usage is TRBV5-4 and J usage is TRBJ2-3; 9 nucleotides align to TRBD2. With V trimmed by 2 bases and J by 6 bases, 7 bases remained unmatched. This CDR3 contains 15 residues. From germline, CDR1 is SGHNT and CDR2 YYREEE (reference sequence). The CDR3 DNA sequence: TGTGCCAGCAGCTTTCCCACTAGCGGGTGGGATACGCAGTATTTT. Translating it yields CASSFPTSGWDTQYF.

This chain connects TRBV4-1 to TRBJ2-1, with 7 bases lining up with TRBD2. The CDR3 contains 15 residues. V was clipped by 6 bases and J by 2 bases; unmatched bases: 7. The V gene's germline CDR1 is MGHRA and CDR2 YSYEKL. CDR3 protein: CASRERDATYNEQFF. The CDR3, as DNA: TGCGCCAGCAGAGAGCGGGACGCGACCTACAATGAGCAGTTCTTC.

There are a few counts of this clonotype. A much larger clonotype is one base distant, so this may be a read error. The chain links TRBV19 to TRBJ2-3, with 8 bases aligning to TRBD1. J gave up 2 bases and V 9 bases, and 13 bases lay outside the gene matches. The CDR3 extends over 16 amino acids. CDR1 and CDR2 (germline): LNHDA, SQIVND (reference sequence). CDR3 sequence (DNA): TGTGCCAGCCGAACCCGCCCGGGACAGGCCACAGATACGCAGTATTTT. It translates to CASRTRPGQATDTQYF.

The chain has TRBV5-5 and TRBJ1-4, with D uncertain. The CDR3 runs 15 residues. Germline CDR1 reads SGHKS; CDR2 reads YYEKEE (reference sequence). With 1 base removed from V and 5 bases from J, the gap between germline ends came to 12 bases. CDR3 protein: CASSLRGRENEKLFF. The CDR3 DNA is TGTGCCAGCAGCTTGCGCGGCAGAGAAAATGAAAAACTGTTTTTT.

This clonotype has more than one count but fewer than ten. The J gene is TRBJ2-5, the V gene TRBV10-3, with TRBD2 identical over 7 bases. The V and J ends lost 10 bases and 5 bases, in that order; junction bases with no gene match: 10. CDR3 length: 13 residues. Germline CDR1 and CDR2: ENHRY and SYGVKD. CDR3 coding DNA: TGTGCCAGCCCCCGGGGGGTTGGTGAGACCCAGTACTTC. Its translation is CASPRGVGETQYF.

In DNA, the CDR3 is TGCGCCAGCAGTGAGTCGGGGGAGATCACTGAAGCTTTCTTT. Protein sequence: CASSESGEITEAFF. V usage is TRBV10-1 and J usage is TRBJ1-1; the D gene is possibly TRBD1 (5 bases). The germline V and J ends were trimmed by 0 bases and 4 bases, with 9 bases remaining between them. CDR1 and CDR2 (germline): WNHNN, SYGVQD (reference sequence). The CDR3 loop spans 14 amino acids.

This clonotype came up many times. V is TRBV10-3 and J is TRBJ2-2; TRBD2 matches at 7 bases. This CDR3 comprises 16 residues. CDR1 is ENHRY and CDR2 is SYGVKD in the germline V gene. Trimming took 3 bases from V and 6 from J; bases not matched to a gene: 10. CDR3 residues: CAISDPPSGRAGELFF. As DNA, the CDR3 is TGTGCCATCAGTGACCCCCCTAGCGGTAGGGCCGGGGAGCTGTTTTTT.